The text below deals with one T cell receptor beta chain. These data originate in a study of blood T cell repertoires in COVID-19. The wider study: Samples taken during acute and convalescent COVID-19 were collected in the United States, Italy and Spain.

Profiled with immunoSEQ multiplex PCR; TCRdb holds only in-frame clones, not every one. The sample shows about 26,000 clones, roughly 89% of them seen only once. Germline lookup yields CDR1 MNHNY and CDR2 SVGAGI (reference sequence). V was trimmed by 5 bases and J by 4 bases, leaving 8 bases between them. The CDR3 runs 12 residues. The chain couples TRBV6-6 to TRBJ2-5, with D possibly TRBD1 on 5 matching bases. The TCR originated in a man between 65 and 85 years old with acute or convalescent COVID-19. Material for sequencing was peripheral blood. The CDR3 coding sequence is TGTGCCAGCAGTCGACAGTTAGAGACCCAGTACTTC. The encoded protein is CASSRQLETQYF.